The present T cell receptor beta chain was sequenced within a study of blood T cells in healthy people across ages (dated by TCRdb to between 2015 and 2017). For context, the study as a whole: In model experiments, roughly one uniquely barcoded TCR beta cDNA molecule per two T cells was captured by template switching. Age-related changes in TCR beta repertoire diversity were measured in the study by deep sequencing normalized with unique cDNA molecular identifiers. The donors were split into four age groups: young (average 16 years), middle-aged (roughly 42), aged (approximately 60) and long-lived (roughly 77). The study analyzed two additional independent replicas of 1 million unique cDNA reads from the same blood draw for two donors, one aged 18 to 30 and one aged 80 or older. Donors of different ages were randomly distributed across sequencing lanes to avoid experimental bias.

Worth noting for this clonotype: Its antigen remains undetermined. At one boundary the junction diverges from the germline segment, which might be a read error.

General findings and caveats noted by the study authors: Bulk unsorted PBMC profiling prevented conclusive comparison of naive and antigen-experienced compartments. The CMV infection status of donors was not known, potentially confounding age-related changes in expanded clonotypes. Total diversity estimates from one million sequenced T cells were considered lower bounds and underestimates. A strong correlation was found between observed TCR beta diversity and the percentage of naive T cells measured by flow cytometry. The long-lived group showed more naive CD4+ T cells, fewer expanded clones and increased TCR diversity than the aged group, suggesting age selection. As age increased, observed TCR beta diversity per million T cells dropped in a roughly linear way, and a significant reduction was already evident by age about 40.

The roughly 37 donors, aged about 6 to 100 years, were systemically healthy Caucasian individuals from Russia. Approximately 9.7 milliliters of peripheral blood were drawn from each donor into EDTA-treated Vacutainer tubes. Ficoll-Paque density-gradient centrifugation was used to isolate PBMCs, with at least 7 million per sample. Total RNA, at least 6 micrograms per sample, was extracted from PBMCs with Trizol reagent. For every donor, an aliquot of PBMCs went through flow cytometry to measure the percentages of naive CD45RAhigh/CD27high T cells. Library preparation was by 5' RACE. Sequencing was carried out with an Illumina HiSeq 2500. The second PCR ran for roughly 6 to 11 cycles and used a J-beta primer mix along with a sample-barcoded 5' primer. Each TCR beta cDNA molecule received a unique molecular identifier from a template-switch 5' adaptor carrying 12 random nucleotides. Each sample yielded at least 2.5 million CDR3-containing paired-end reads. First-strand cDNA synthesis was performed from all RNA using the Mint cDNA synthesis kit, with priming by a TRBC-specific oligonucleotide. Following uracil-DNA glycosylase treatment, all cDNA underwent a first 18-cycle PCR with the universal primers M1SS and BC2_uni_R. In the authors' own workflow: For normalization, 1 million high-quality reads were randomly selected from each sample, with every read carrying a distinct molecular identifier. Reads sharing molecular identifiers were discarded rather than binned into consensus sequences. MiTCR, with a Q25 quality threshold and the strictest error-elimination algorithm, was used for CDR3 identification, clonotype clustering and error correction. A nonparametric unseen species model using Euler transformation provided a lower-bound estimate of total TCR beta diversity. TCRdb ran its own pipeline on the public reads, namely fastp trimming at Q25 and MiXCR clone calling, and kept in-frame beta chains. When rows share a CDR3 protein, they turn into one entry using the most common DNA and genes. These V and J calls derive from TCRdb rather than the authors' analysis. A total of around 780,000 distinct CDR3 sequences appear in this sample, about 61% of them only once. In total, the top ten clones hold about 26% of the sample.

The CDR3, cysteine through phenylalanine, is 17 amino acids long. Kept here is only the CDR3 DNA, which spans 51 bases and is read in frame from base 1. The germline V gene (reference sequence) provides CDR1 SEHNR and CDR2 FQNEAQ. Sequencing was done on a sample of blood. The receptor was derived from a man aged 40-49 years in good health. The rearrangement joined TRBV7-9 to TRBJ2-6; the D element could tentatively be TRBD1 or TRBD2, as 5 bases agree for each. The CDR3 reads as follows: CASSASVGTSGANVLSF. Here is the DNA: TGTGCCAGCAGCGCCTCAGTGGGGACCTCTGGGGCCAACGTCCTGAGTTTC. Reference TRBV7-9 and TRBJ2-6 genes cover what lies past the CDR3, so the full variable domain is DTGVSQNPRHKITKRGQNVTFRCDPISEHNRLYWYRQTLGQGPEFLTYFQNEAQLEKSRLLSDRFSAERPKGSFSTLEIQRTEQGDSAMYLCASSASVGTSGANVLSFGAGSRLTVL.